The 13 T cell receptor beta chains in this list originate from one sample, sequenced in a study of blood T cell repertoires in COVID-19. The data were produced by immunoSEQ multiplex PCR, yet TCRdb's version contains in-frame clones alone and is incomplete. The sample holds about 100,000 clones, less than 85% seen once. Sequenced input: peripheral blood. Receptors originate from a woman aged 80 or over with active or convalescent COVID-19.

The V gene is TRBV2, the J gene TRBJ1-6, with D perhaps matching TRBD1 (6 bases). The CDR3 is 16 amino acids. The V gene's germline CDR1 is SNHLY and CDR2 FYNNEI. V lost 7 bases and J 7 bases, leaving 20 bases between the germline ends. DNA for the CDR3: TGTGCCAGCAATAAGGAGGCGGCAGGGGTAAATTCACCCCTCCACTTT. It codes for CASNKEAAGVNSPLHF. Full variable domain (outside the CDR3, taken from reference TRBV2 and TRBJ1-6): EPEVTQTPSHQVTQMGQEVILRCVPISNHLYFYWYRQILGQKVEFLVSFYNNEISEKSEIFDDQFSVERPDGSNFTLKIRSTKLEDSAMYFCASNKEAAGVNSPLHFGNGTRLTVT.

Concerning this clone: An end of the junction does not agree with germline; a read error may underlie this. The V and J genes are TRBV5-1 and TRBJ1-1; weak D call: TRBD1 (6 bases). CDR3 length equals 14 residues. Germline values: CDR1 SGHRS, CDR2 YFSETQ. The CDR3 DNA sequence: TGTGCCAGCAGCTTACAGGGCACGGGCACTGAAGCTTTCTTT. Translation: CASSLQGTGTEAFF.

CDR3 amino acids: CASSQAGPSKYF. Here the CDR3 DNA reads TGTGCCAGCAGCCAAGCTGGGCCTTCGAAGTACTTC. V usage is TRBV14 and J usage is TRBJ2-5, with D unclear. Germline assignment: CDR1 SGHDN and CDR2 FVKESK. Trimming cost V 1 base and J 12 bases, with 12 bases left between them. The CDR3 consists of 12 residues.

This rearrangement joins TRBV7-2 to TRBJ1-5; D is possibly TRBD1 (5 bases). Trimming took 4 bases from V and 2 from J, leaving 12 bases between them. The CDR3 is made up of 15 amino acids. Germline V gene sequence: CDR1 SGHTA, CDR2 FQGNSA. DNA for the CDR3: TGTGCCAGCAGCTCTATGGGGGGAGGCAATCAGCCCCAGCATTTT. Translation: CASSSMGGGNQPQHF.

The rearrangement uses TRBV6-5 and TRBJ1-2, with D possibly being TRBD1 (5 bases). V was clipped by 0 bases and J by 4 bases, with 15 bases between them. The CDR3 sequence is 16 residues long. Germline V gives CDR1 MNHEY, CDR2 SVGAGI. CDR3 sequence reads: CASSYSTGGGVYGYTF. CDR3 DNA: TGTGCCAGCAGTTACTCGACGGGGGGTGGGGTCTATGGCTACACCTTC.

The chain uses TRBV20-1 and TRBJ2-5, with no clear D. This CDR3 is 10 amino acids long. Trimming pared 5 bases from V and 5 bases from J, leaving 6 bases between. CDR1 DFQATT and CDR2 SNEGSKA come from the germline V gene (reference sequence). The CDR3 region is CSAYFETQYF. CDR3 in DNA: TGCAGTGCTTACTTCGAGACCCAGTACTTC.

This chain uses TRBV5-4 with TRBJ2-5, with 8 bases lining up with TRBD2. V shed 4 bases, J shed 2 bases, and the junction held 4 bases outside the gene matches. Germline V lookup: CDR1 SGHNT, CDR2 YYREEE (reference sequence). The CDR3 runs to 14 residues. The CDR3 loop reads CASSPGTSQETQYF. The DNA for the CDR3 is TGTGCCAGCAGCCCCGGGACTAGTCAAGAGACCCAGTACTTC.

The chain has TRBV2 and TRBJ2-1; 15 nucleotides agree with TRBD2. The V gene end was trimmed by 5 bases and the J gene end by 7 bases; junction bases not matched to a gene: 3. Germline loops: CDR1 SNHLY, CDR2 FYNNEI. CDR3 length: 15 amino acids. This chain's CDR3 is CASSTGLAGGNEQFF. The CDR3 DNA reads as TGTGCCAGCAGTACTGGACTAGCGGGAGGGAATGAGCAGTTCTTC.

This rearrangement joins TRBV5-1 to TRBJ1-5, with 7 bases fitting TRBD1. Germline V gene data show CDR1 as SGHRS and CDR2 as YFSETQ. J gave up 0 bases and V 0 bases, and 6 bases lay outside the gene matches. This CDR3 is built from 17 residues. The CDR3 DNA follows: TGCGCCAGCAGCTTGGGGACAGGTATCAGTAGCAATCAGCCCCAGCATTTT. This sequence encodes CASSLGTGISSNQPQHF.

CDR3 sequence: CASSLDRGVLRGYF. The CDR3 DNA sequence: TGTGCCAGCAGCTTAGACAGGGGGGTCCTCCGAGGGTACTTC. The rearrangement joins TRBV5-8 to TRBJ2-7; 9 bases match TRBD1. The CDR3 sequence is 14 residues long. V was clipped by 2 bases and J by 12 bases; unmatched bases: 12. In germline, CDR1 is SGHTS, CDR2 YDEGEE.

The CDR3 coding sequence is TGTGCCAGCAGTCTTGACAGGGTGTATAATTCACCCCTCCACTTT. Amino acid sequence: CASSLDRVYNSPLHF. V usage is TRBV27 and J usage is TRBJ1-6, with 7 bases aligning to TRBD1. The trim removed 5 bases at V and 4 bases at J, leaving 5 bases unmatched. This CDR3 contains 15 residues. Germline values: CDR1 MNHEY, CDR2 SMNVEV (reference sequence).

The chain employs TRBV12-3 or TRBV12-4 and TRBJ1-5; D is possibly TRBD1 (5 bases). V lost 4 bases and J lost 6, with 7 bases in between. The CDR3 has 12 residues. CDR3 DNA: TGTGCCAGCAGTTCCGGGGGTCAGCCCCAGCATTTT. Translated: CASSSGGQPQHF.

The rearrangement uses TRBV18 and TRBJ1-1; 9 nucleotides agree with TRBD1. V was pared by 2 bases and J by 4 bases, with 11 bases of the junction left unmatched. The CDR3 spans 17 residues. The germline V gene has CDR1 KGHSH and CDR2 LQKENI. The CDR3 DNA sequence: TGTGCCAGCTCACCAACAGGGGGCGCGAGGTTCGGCACTGAAGCTTTCTTT. It encodes CASSPTGGARFGTEAFF.